This T cell receptor (beta chain) was recorded in a study of blood T cell repertoires in COVID-19. Study-wide background: From the United States, Italy and Spain came samples of acute and convalescent COVID-19.

The table came from immunoSEQ multiplex PCR; TCRdb's copy has only in-frame clones and leaves some out. The sample includes 100,000 to 150,000 clones, 80% to 95% of them seen just once. J lost 2 bases, V lost 0 bases, and 8 bases had no gene match. CDR1 is SGHRS and CDR2 is YFSETQ in the germline V gene. CDR3 size: 18 residues. The chain couples TRBV5-1 to TRBJ1-3; 10 bases line up with TRBD1. The receptor was isolated from a man aged 50 to 60 with COVID-19, enrolled during active disease. Sequencing was performed on peripheral blood. This CDR3 reads CASSLEVTGGLPGNTIYF. CDR3 nucleotide sequence: TGCGCCAGCAGCTTGGAGGTGACAGGGGGCCTACCTGGAAACACCATATATTTT.